Listed here are 8 T cell receptor beta chains from one sample, sequenced in a study of blood T cell repertoires in COVID-19. Here immunoSEQ multiplex PCR was the method, and the copy in TCRdb shows in-frame clones only, minus some. The repertoire has just over 250,000 clones, 70% to 90% of them found once; the top ten carry approximately 2.3%. The sample comprised peripheral blood. The receptors originated from a woman aged 45-59 years with acute or convalescent COVID-19.

The chain is built from TRBV6-2 or TRBV6-3 and TRBJ1-2; D gene unclear. CDR3 length: 17 residues. The germline V and J ends were trimmed by 6 bases and 1 base, with 21 bases remaining between them. Germline V CDR1 and CDR2: MNHEY, SVGEGT. The CDR3 spells CASSPGRMEIDNYGYTF. As DNA, the CDR3 is TGTGCCAGCAGCCCCGGGAGGATGGAGATTGATAACTATGGCTACACCTTC.

The chain employs TRBV5-6 and TRBJ2-2; 10 bases align to TRBD2. Unmatched junction bases numbered 3, after V lost 3 bases and J lost 1 base. Germline V lookup: CDR1 SGHDT, CDR2 YYEEEE. This CDR3 has 16 residues. CDR3 nucleotide sequence: TGTGCCAGCAGCTCCTGGACTAGCGGGAACACCGGGGAGCTGTTTTTT. This encodes CASSSWTSGNTGELFF.

The chain uses TRBV6-6 and TRBJ2-4; possibly TRBD2 for D (6 bases). This CDR3 spans 16 amino acids. CDR1 is MNHNY and CDR2 is SVGAGI in the germline V gene (reference sequence). Trimming took 4 bases from V and 0 from J, leaving 13 bases between them. The CDR3 spells CASSSAGLRAKNIQYF. CDR3 nucleotide sequence: TGTGCCAGCAGTTCCGCCGGACTACGAGCCAAAAACATTCAGTACTTC.

The J gene is TRBJ1-1, the V gene TRBV19, with 9 bases matching TRBD1. Unmatched junction bases numbered 9, after V lost 6 bases and J lost 4 bases. From germline, CDR1 is LNHDA and CDR2 SQIVND (reference sequence). CDR3 size: 15 residues. CDR3 protein: CASSPAGTGSTEAFF. In DNA form, the CDR3 reads TGTGCCAGTAGCCCCGCTGGGACAGGGAGCACTGAAGCTTTCTTT. The complete variable domain, with remaining parts taken from reference TRBV19 and TRBJ1-1, reads DGGITQSPKYLFRKEGQNVTLSCEQNLNHDAMYWYRQDPGQGLRLIYYSQIVNDFQKGDIAEGYSVSREKKESFPLTVTSAQKNPTAFYLCASSPAGTGSTEAFFGQGTRLTVV.

The chain is built from TRBV30 and TRBJ1-6; no firm D call. This CDR3 region has 13 residues. CDR1 is GTSNPN and CDR2 is SVGIG in the germline V gene (reference sequence). The V end lost 0 bases, the J end lost 10 bases, and 10 bases lay between the germline ends. In DNA form, the CDR3 reads TGTGCCTGGAGTGTCTCTCAGTTATCACCCCTCCACTTT. This translates into CAWSVSQLSPLHF.

A single count supports this clone. The rearrangement joins TRBV5-1 to TRBJ1-5, with unresolved D. CDR1 is SGHRS, CDR2 YFSETQ, per germline. The CDR3 is made up of 15 amino acids. V lost 0 bases, J lost 0 bases, and 7 bases lay in between. DNA for the CDR3: TGCGCCAGCAGCTTGGCGGGGTATAGCAATCAGCCCCAGCATTTT. It codes for CASSLAGYSNQPQHF. Full variable domain (remainder filled in from reference TRBV5-1 and TRBJ1-5): KAGVTQTPRYLIKTRGQQVTLSCSPISGHRSVSWYQQTPGQGLQFLFEYFSETQRNKGNFPGRFSGRQFSNSRSEMNVSTLELGDSALYLCASSLAGYSNQPQHFGDGTRLSIL.

In this sample, this clone turned up once. V and J are TRBV6-4 and TRBJ1-2; no clear D. Per germline, CDR1 MRHNA and CDR2 SNTAGT. V dropped 8 bases and J dropped 8 bases, with 21 bases sitting between them. CDR3 length: 14 residues. Here the CDR3 reads CASLGRRAGRGYTF. CDR3 DNA sequence: TGTGCCAGCCTAGGAAGGCGGGCCGGGCGAGGCTACACCTTC.

This chain joins TRBV7-9 and TRBJ1-2, with TRBD1 as a possible D gene (5 bases). Germline V CDR1 and CDR2: SEHNR, FQNEAQ (reference sequence). The CDR3 is 13 amino acids. The V end was cut by 5 bases, the J end by 4 bases, with 11 bases between. The CDR3 spells CASSESGAYGYTF. DNA for the CDR3: TGTGCCAGCAGCGAAAGCGGGGCCTATGGCTACACCTTC.